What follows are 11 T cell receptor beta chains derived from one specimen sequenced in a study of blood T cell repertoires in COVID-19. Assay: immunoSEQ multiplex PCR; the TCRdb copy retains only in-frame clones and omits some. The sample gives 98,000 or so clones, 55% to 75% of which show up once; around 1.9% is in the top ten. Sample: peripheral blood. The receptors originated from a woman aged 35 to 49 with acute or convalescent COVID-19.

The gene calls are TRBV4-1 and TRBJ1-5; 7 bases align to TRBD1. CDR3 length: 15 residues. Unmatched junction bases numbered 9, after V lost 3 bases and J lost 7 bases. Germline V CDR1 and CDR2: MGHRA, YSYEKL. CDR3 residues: CASSHIDRVGQPQHF. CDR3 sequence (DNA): TGCGCCAGCAGCCATATCGACAGGGTAGGACAGCCCCAGCATTTT.

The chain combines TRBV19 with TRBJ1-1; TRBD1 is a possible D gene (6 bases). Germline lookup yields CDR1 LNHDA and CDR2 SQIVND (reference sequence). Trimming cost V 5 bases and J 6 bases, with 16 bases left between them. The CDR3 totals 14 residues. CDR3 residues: CASSAIQGNAEAFF. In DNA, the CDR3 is TGTGCCAGTAGTGCAATACAGGGAAACGCTGAAGCTTTCTTT.

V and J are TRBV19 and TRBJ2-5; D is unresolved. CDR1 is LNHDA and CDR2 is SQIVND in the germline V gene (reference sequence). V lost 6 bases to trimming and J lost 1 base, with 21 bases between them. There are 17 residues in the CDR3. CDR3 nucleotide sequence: TGTGCCAGTAGCCTTGGCGGTGGCGGCACCCTCCAAGAGACCCAGTACTTC. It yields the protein CASSLGGGGTLQETQYF.

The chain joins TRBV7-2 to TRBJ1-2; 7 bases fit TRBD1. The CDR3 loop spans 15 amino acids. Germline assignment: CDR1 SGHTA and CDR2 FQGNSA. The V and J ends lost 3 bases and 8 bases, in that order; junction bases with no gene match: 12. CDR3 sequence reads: CASSLDDRARGGYTF. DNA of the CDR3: TGTGCCAGCAGCTTGGATGACAGGGCCAGAGGGGGCTACACCTTC.

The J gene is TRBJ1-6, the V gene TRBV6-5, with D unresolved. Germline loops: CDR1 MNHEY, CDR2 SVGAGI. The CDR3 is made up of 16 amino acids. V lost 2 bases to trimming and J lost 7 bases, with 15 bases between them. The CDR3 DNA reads TGTGCCAGCAGTTACCTTCCGATCACCCGGAATTCACCCCTCCACTTT. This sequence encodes CASSYLPITRNSPLHF.

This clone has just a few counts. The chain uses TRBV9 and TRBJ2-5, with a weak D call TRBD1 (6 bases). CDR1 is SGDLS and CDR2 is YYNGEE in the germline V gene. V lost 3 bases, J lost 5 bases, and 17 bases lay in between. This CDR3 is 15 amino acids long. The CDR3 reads CASSAAPLQGETQYF. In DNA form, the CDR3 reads TGTGCCAGCAGCGCGGCCCCACTTCAGGGGGAGACCCAGTACTTC.

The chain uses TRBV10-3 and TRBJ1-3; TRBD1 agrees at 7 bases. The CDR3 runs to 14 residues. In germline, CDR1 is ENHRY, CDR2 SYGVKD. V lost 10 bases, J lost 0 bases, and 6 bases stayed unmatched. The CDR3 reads CATGQESSGNTIYF. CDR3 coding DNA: TGTGCCACCGGACAGGAGTCCTCTGGAAACACCATATATTTT.

Written as DNA, the CDR3 is TGTGCCAGCAGCAAAGGGTTGACAGGGACCTTAAACTATGGCTACACCTTC. It is translated as CASSKGLTGTLNYGYTF. J is TRBJ1-2 and V is TRBV21-1; the DNA was not used to check the table's D call, TRBD1. TRBV21-1 is recorded as a pseudogene. The CDR3 runs 17 residues.

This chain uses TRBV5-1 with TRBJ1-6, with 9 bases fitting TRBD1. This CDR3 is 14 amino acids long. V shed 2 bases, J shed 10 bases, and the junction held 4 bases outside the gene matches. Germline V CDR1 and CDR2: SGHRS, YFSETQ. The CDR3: CASSFDRGLSPLHF. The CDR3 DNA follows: TGCGCCAGCAGCTTTGACAGGGGGTTATCACCCCTCCACTTT. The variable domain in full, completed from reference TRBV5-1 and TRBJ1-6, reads KAGVTQTPRYLIKTRGQQVTLSCSPISGHRSVSWYQQTPGQGLQFLFEYFSETQRNKGNFPGRFSGRQFSNSRSEMNVSTLELGDSALYLCASSFDRGLSPLHFGNGTRLTVT.

The CDR3 DNA reads TGTGCCAGCAGTTTTGGGGAGGTTAATGAAGCTTTCTTT. Amino acids: CASSFGEVNEAFF. J is TRBJ1-1 and V is TRBV28; D gene uncertain. This CDR3 is 13 amino acids long. The V gene's germline CDR1 is MDHEN and CDR2 SYDVKM. With 3 bases removed from V and 7 bases from J, the gap between germline ends came to 12 bases.

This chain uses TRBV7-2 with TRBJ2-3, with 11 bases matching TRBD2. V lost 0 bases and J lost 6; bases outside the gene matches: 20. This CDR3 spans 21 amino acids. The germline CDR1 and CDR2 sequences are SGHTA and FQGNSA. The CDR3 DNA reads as TGTGCCAGCAGCTTAGCCAGGACAGGGGTTCTAGCGGGGGGCAGCCGGGATACGCAGTATTTT. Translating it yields CASSLARTGVLAGGSRDTQYF.